This T cell receptor beta chain derives from a study of regulatory T cells in long-lasting Graves disease. Through Arm-PCR of CDR3 regions and iRepertoire HTBI primers, TCR beta libraries were built. TCRdb re-called the multiplex PCR reads with MiXCR, one entry per CDR3 protein. The data show more than 350,000 distinct CDR3 sequences, with around 20% seen just once and more than 13% held by the top ten. The germline gives CDR1 MNHNS, CDR2 SASEGT. V was cut by 9 bases and J by 5 bases, with 17 bases left in between. This CDR3 contains 13 residues. Stated time point: persistent/refractory GD, antithyroid drugs over 5 years with positive TRAb. With RNA extracted from PBMCs as input, the TCR library was made. This clonotype has ten or more counts.

This TCR derives from a female donor with Graves disease. The rearrangement links TRBV6-1 to TRBJ2-7, with D tentatively TRBD2 (5 bases). This specimen consisted of peripheral blood mononuclear cells (PBMCs), obtained when the disease was refractory, from a patient treated with antithyroid drugs. CDR3: CASRDSVEHEQYF. The DNA of the CDR3 is TGTGCCAGTCGGGATTCGGTGGAACACGAGCAGTACTTC.